This T cell receptor (beta chain) was captured in a study of cytomegalovirus exposure and HLA in healthy donors. Whole-study results and caveats: Many donors shared some public TCRs, even though most TCR sequences were rare. As a later analysis showed, several of the most significant clusters appeared to be linked to common viral pathogens.

This clone was observed a few times. Antigen unknown. The CDR3 is 14 residues long. Germline values: CDR1 MDHEN, CDR2 SYDVKM. V lost 4 bases and J 4 bases, leaving 12 bases between the germline ends. Primers included in the PCR were 60 Vbeta and 13 Jbeta primers. As handled by the study authors: Unique TCR beta chains numbered roughly 83 million in a later analysis, with roughly 9.9 million shared. TCRdb keeps only in-frame clones here, not all; method: immunoSEQ multiplex PCR. The DNA was the basis for D and trimming; V, J and clone size are from that table. The sample includes around 130,000 clones, around three quarters of them seen just once.

The origin of this receptor is a young man in good health and CMV-seropositive. Input material: PBMCs. V is TRBV28 and J is TRBJ2-3; D ambiguous. Written as DNA, the CDR3 is TGTGCCAGCAGTTCGTCCTCGAGGCCAGATACGCAGTATTTT. This gives the protein CASSSSSRPDTQYF.